These 18 T cell receptor beta chains came from one sample sequenced in a study of memory CD4+ T cells and cytomegalovirus serostatus (dated by TCRdb to the late 2010s). A FACSAria II was used to sort memory CD4+ T cells, defined as single viable CD3+CD4+CD8-CD45RO+ cells. Preparation of the library involved the immunoSEQ multiplex PCR assay. In TCRdb, the immuneACCESS table is reduced to in-frame sequences with V and J assigned. These tables do not hold every clone; where another copy was compared, an unresolved V gene accounts for under half, and the others remain unexplained. The sample data list some 59,000 clones, and roughly four fifths of these were observed just once. The ten largest clones add up to 0.88% of the sample. The sample comprised memory CD4+ T cells from blood. The receptor set was obtained from an adult in good health and CMV-seronegative.

This chain uses TRBV19 with TRBJ2-1, with 7 nucleotides matching TRBD2. The CDR3 loop spans 15 amino acids. Germline V lookup: CDR1 LNHDA, CDR2 SQIVND (reference sequence). The trim removed 7 bases at V and 3 bases at J, leaving 9 bases unmatched. DNA of the CDR3: TGTGCCAGTACGTACGGGGGGTCCTACTACAATGAGCAGTTCTTC. Translating gives CASTYGGSYYNEQFF.

This clone is classed as medium-sized. The CDR3 loop reads CASSHTDSGRNTEAFF. The CDR3 DNA reads TGTGCCAGCAGCCATACCGACAGTGGGAGGAACACTGAAGCTTTCTTT. The chain combines TRBV7-4 with TRBJ1-1; D is possibly TRBD1 (5 bases). The CDR3 loop spans 16 amino acids. Per germline, CDR1 SGHVT and CDR2 SQSDAQ. V lost 5 bases and J lost 1, with 17 bases in between. Based on the CDR3 plus reference TRBV7-4 and TRBJ1-1, the full variable domain is GAGVSQSPRYKVAKRGRDVALRCDSISGHVTLYWYRQTLGQGSEVLTYSQSDAQRDKSGRPSGRFSAERPERSVSTLKIQRTEQGDSAVYLCASSHTDSGRNTEAFFGQGTRLTVV.

V is TRBV15 and J is TRBJ2-6; tentative D call: TRBD1 (6 bases). There are 18 residues in the CDR3. Germline V gene data show CDR1 as LNHNV and CDR2 as YYDKDF (reference sequence). Trimming left V 3 bases short and J 0 bases short, with 15 bases between. The DNA for the CDR3 is TGTGCCACCAGCAGGATGGACAGTAAGAGCTCTGGGGCCAACGTCCTGACTTTC. This encodes CATSRMDSKSSGANVLTF.

DNA of the CDR3: TGTGCCAGCAGCAGCACAGGGGATCGGGCCGAGCAGTACTTC. Protein sequence: CASSSTGDRAEQYF. This chain uses TRBV5-4 with TRBJ2-7; 7 nucleotides line up with TRBD1. With 4 bases clipped from V and 6 bases from J, the junction kept 10 bases outside the gene matches. This CDR3 spans 14 amino acids. The germline V gene has CDR1 SGHNT and CDR2 YYREEE (reference sequence).

The chain employs TRBV7-3 and TRBJ1-1, with 7 bases matching TRBD1. The CDR3 is 17 amino acids. Germline CDR1 SGHTA, CDR2 FQGTGA. J gave up 3 bases and V 6 bases, and 16 bases lay outside the gene matches. CDR3 sequence (DNA): TGTGCCAGCAGACTCTTTCCAGGGGGGGCAGGGGACACTGAAGCTTTCTTT. Translation: CASRLFPGGAGDTEAFF.

The chain recombines TRBV5-6 with TRBJ2-1, with D perhaps matching TRBD1 (6 bases). Germline V CDR1 and CDR2: SGHDT, YYEEEE. V was clipped by 5 bases and J by 3 bases, with 15 bases between them. The CDR3 spans 15 residues. CDR3 residues: CASSLQGFGYNEQFF. The CDR3 coding sequence is TGTGCCAGCAGTCTACAGGGATTCGGCTACAATGAGCAGTTCTTC.

This CDR3 is CASSRFSDPNEQYF. The CDR3 region has the DNA TGTGCCAGCTCACGATTTTCGGACCCAAACGAGCAGTACTTC. This chain links TRBV18 with TRBJ2-7; D is ambiguous. The germline V gene encodes CDR1 KGHSH and CDR2 LQKENI. V was cut by 4 bases and J by 5 bases, with 15 bases left in between. The CDR3 is 14 residues long.

This chain joins TRBV5-6 and TRBJ1-2; 9 nucleotides agree with TRBD1. The CDR3 runs to 13 residues. Trimming removed 4 bases from V and 8 bases from J; junction bases left unmatched: 6. Germline assignment: CDR1 SGHDT and CDR2 YYEEEE. CDR3 amino acids: CASSDDRGKGYTF. The CDR3 region has the DNA TGTGCCAGCAGCGACGACAGGGGGAAGGGCTACACCTTC. Filled out from reference TRBV5-6 and TRBJ1-2, the complete variable domain reads DAGVTQSPTHLIKTRGQQVTLRCSPKSGHDTVSWYQQALGQGPQFIFQYYEEEERQRGNFPDRFSGHQFPNYSSELNVNALLLGDSALYLCASSDDRGKGYTFGSGTRLTVV.

This clone has just one count. This CDR3 is CASSPGTGNNEQFF. CDR3 bases: TGTGCCAGCTCACCGGGGACAGGGAACAATGAGCAGTTCTTC. The chain couples TRBV18 to TRBJ2-1; 9 nucleotides align to TRBD1. The CDR3 runs to 14 residues. Germline V gives CDR1 KGHSH, CDR2 LQKENI. V gave up 3 bases and J gave up 5 bases; unmatched junction bases: 2.

This clone was seen once. The chain employs TRBV7-3 and TRBJ2-1; 13 bases match TRBD2. V was clipped by 4 bases and J by 10 bases; unmatched bases: 4. Germline CDR1 and CDR2: SGHTA and FQGTGA. The CDR3 is made up of 14 amino acids. CDR3 amino acids: CASSSGLAGAEQFF. The CDR3 coding sequence is TGTGCCAGCAGCTCCGGACTAGCGGGAGCGGAGCAGTTCTTC. Using reference TRBV7-3 and TRBJ2-1 for the parts outside the CDR3, the full variable domain is GAGVSQTPSNKVTEKGKYVELRCDPISGHTALYWYRQSLGQGPEFLIYFQGTGAADDSGLPNDRFFAVRPEGSVSTLKIQRTERGDSAVYLCASSSGLAGAEQFFGPGTRLTVL.

This chain uses TRBV14 with TRBJ2-7; TRBD1 matches 9 bases. Trimming cost V 3 bases and J 4 bases; bases outside gene matches: 10. CDR3 length: 16 residues. Per the germline V gene, CDR1 is SGHDN and CDR2 is FVKESK. The CDR3 loop reads CASSQTPGQGFYEQYF. For the CDR3, the DNA is TGTGCCAGCAGCCAGACGCCGGGACAGGGTTTTTACGAGCAGTACTTC.

The rearrangement links TRBV28 to TRBJ2-1; 7 positions match TRBD1. Trimming took 6 bases from V and 2 from J; bases not matched to a gene: 7. The V gene's germline CDR1 is MDHEN and CDR2 SYDVKM. This CDR3 region has 15 residues. This chain's CDR3 is CASRLRTGTYNEQFF. The CDR3 nucleotides read TGTGCCAGCAGGCTCAGGACAGGTACCTACAATGAGCAGTTCTTC.

V is TRBV2 and J is TRBJ2-5; no clear D. Trimming pared 5 bases from V and 4 bases from J, leaving 11 bases between. The germline CDR1 and CDR2 sequences are SNHLY and FYNNEI. The CDR3 contains 13 residues. For the CDR3, the DNA is TGTGCCAGCAGTCCAAGGCTGGGAGAGACCCAGTACTTC. Translating it yields CASSPRLGETQYF.

The chain has TRBV11-1 and TRBJ1-6, with 7 bases aligning to TRBD1. Per germline, CDR1 SGHAT and CDR2 FQDESV (reference sequence). The V and J ends lost 5 bases and 4 bases, in that order; junction bases with no gene match: 2. CDR3 length: 14 amino acids. CDR3 DNA: TGTGCCAGCAGCACACAGGGGTATAATTCACCCCTCCACTTT. Encoded protein: CASSTQGYNSPLHF.

A few counts support this clone. The chain employs TRBV2 and TRBJ2-1, with unresolved D. From germline, CDR1 is SNHLY and CDR2 FYNNEI. The CDR3 has 11 amino acids. Trimming shortened V by 7 bases and J by 4 bases, and 5 bases separated the two germline ends. CDR3 DNA: TGTGCCAGCACGAGATACAATGAGCAGTTCTTC. This sequence encodes CASTRYNEQFF. The variable domain in full, with the rest retrieved from reference TRBV2 and TRBJ2-1, is EPEVTQTPSHQVTQMGQEVILRCVPISNHLYFYWYRQILGQKVEFLVSFYNNEISEKSEIFDDQFSVERPDGSNFTLKIRSTKLEDSAMYFCASTRYNEQFFGPGTRLTVL.

The chain joins TRBV7-9 to TRBJ1-6; 9 bases align to TRBD1. This CDR3 comprises 15 residues. The germline V gene encodes CDR1 SEHNR and CDR2 FQNEAQ (reference sequence). J gave up 9 bases and V 5 bases, and 8 bases lay outside the gene matches. In nucleotides, the CDR3 is TGTGCCAGCAGCCCTAAACAGGGGGCAGGTTCACCCCTCCACTTT. This gives the protein CASSPKQGAGSPLHF.

This clone was counted a single time. The CDR3 region is CASSLADGGTAYNEQFF. CDR3 sequence (DNA): TGTGCCAGCAGCTTAGCGGATGGGGGAACCGCCTACAATGAGCAGTTCTTC. The chain has TRBV7-6 and TRBJ2-1; D possibly uses TRBD1 or TRBD2 (5 bases each). This CDR3 has 17 amino acids. Germline V lookup: CDR1 SGHVS, CDR2 FNYEAQ. Trimming cost V 0 bases and J 2 bases, with 14 bases left between them.

This clone was recorded only once. The V gene is TRBV7-9, the J gene TRBJ2-3; the D gene could be TRBD1 or TRBD2 (5 bases each). Trimming stripped 3 bases from V and 4 bases from J, with 17 bases between. The CDR3 runs 16 residues. The germline CDR1 and CDR2 sequences are SEHNR and FQNEAQ (reference sequence). Here the CDR3 reads CASSLGQAGLADTQYF. The CDR3 nucleotides read TGTGCCAGCAGCTTGGGGCAGGCGGGCCTCGCAGATACGCAGTATTTT.